The entry below describes one TCR beta chain. Specified treatment: some 20 received Ad26.COV2.S at low or high dose, single or two shots; 5 received placebo; per-sample allocation not given. On day 63 after the first injection, vaccine and placebo recipients gave samples. This sample was included in a study of Ad26.COV2.S vaccination and SARS-CoV-2 variants. Method: immunoSEQ multiplex PCR; TCRdb's copy keeps in-frame clones and lacks some. The sample carries some 390,000 clones, about nine tenths recorded once. This CDR3 is 15 amino acids long. Deletions cut 5 bases from V and 0 bases from J, with 11 bases between. Germline V gene data show CDR1 as SEHNR and CDR2 as FQNEAQ (reference sequence).

The material sequenced was peripheral blood, taken in a trial of Ad26.COV2.S vaccine versus placebo. The rearrangement links TRBV7-9 to TRBJ1-3; the D gene is possibly TRBD1 (6 bases). This receptor was taken from a person between 18 and 65 years old who received the Ad26.COV2.S COVID-19 vaccine or a placebo. This CDR3 reads CASSAQGFSGNTIYF. The CDR3, as DNA: TGTGCCAGCAGCGCTCAGGGGTTCTCTGGAAACACCATATATTTT. Variable domain in full (rest from reference TRBV7-9 and TRBJ1-3): DTGVSQNPRHKITKRGQNVTFRCDPISEHNRLYWYRQTLGQGPEFLTYFQNEAQLEKSRLLSDRFSAERPKGSFSTLEIQRTEQGDSAMYLCASSAQGFSGNTIYFGEGSWLTVV.